This T cell receptor beta chain was found in a study of cytomegalovirus exposure and HLA in healthy donors. Background on the study: Across 300 to 400 genotyped donors, 81% landed in the Caucasian-associated ancestry cluster.

The sample holds a few counts of this clone. The antigen remains unidentified. The PCR had 60 Vbeta and 13 Jbeta primers. In the original analysis: Among the unique TCR beta chains that a later analysis counted, 75 million to 85 million in all, roughly 11 million were shared. Profiled with immunoSEQ multiplex PCR; TCRdb holds only in-frame clones, not every one. Clone size and the V and J calls come from that table; the DNA yielded D and trimming. The sample shows over 85,000 clones, less than 10% of them seen only once. Study results and caveats: There were about 160 TCR beta chains listed as cytomegalovirus-associated. In vitro testing confirmed a few CMV-associated chains as specific for CMV antigens.

The clonotype was recovered from a man in his forties or fifties in good health and CMV-seronegative. The source material was PBMCs.

The CDR3 nucleotides read TGTGCCAGCAGACGAGAGCGGGAGGGCCTTGGCACCGGGGAGCTGTTTTTT. Its translation: CASRREREGLGTGELFF. The gene calls are TRBV6-4 and TRBJ2-2; the match to TRBD2 covers 10 bases. This CDR3 spans 17 amino acids. Losses at the gene ends were 6 bases for V and 4 bases for J; bases not matched to a gene: 11. The germline CDR1 and CDR2 sequences are MRHNA and SNTAGT.